The clone carrying this T cell receptor beta chain was seen a single time. The V end lost 3 bases, the J end lost 5 bases, and 9 bases lay between the germline ends. The CDR3 sequence is 13 residues long. Germline loops: CDR1 SGDLS, CDR2 YYNGEE. The data originate from a study of blood T cell repertoires in COVID-19. Overall study context: PBMCs, B-cell-depleted T cells, or T cells provided the cDNA or gDNA that made up the material.

Authors' processing steps: Amplified reference gene primers provided the basis for estimating nucleated cell counts. The method was immunoSEQ multiplex PCR; TCRdb's version includes in-frame clones alone and lacks a portion of them. The D gene and trimming were derived from the DNA, and the V and J assignments and clone size from that table. The table lists approximately 450,000 clones, 87% of them singletons. Self-reported history from a screening survey and questionnaire set each donor's cohort. This receptor was identified in a woman aged 18-30 years with acute COVID-19. The rearrangement uses TRBV9 and TRBJ1-5; D is ambiguous. Sequencing was performed on PBMCs or T cells enriched from blood (not recorded which). In nucleotides, the CDR3 is TGTGCCAGCAGCGCCGGGAGGGATCAGCCCCAGCATTTT. This sequence encodes CASSAGRDQPQHF. The complete variable domain, with remaining parts taken from reference TRBV9 and TRBJ1-5, reads DSGVTQTPKHLITATGQRVTLRCSPRSGDLSVYWYQQSLDQGLQFLIQYYNGEERAKGNILERFSAQQFPDLHSELNLSSLELGDSALYFCASSAGRDQPQHFGDGTRLSIL.